This is a list of T cell receptor beta chains from one sample in a study of shared clonotypes between healthy human individuals. Assay used: immunoSEQ multiplex PCR; TCRdb lists only in-frame clones, some missing. This table holds hundreds of thousands of clones, roughly 95% found once. Material: naive CD8+ T cells sorted from blood. The receptors stem from a woman under 40 in good health. The CDR3 runs from the conserved cysteine through the conserved F or W. D genes are given only for firm matches. Some rows have no size entry. The others give once, few or many, or a class for an expanded clone.

TRBV27	TRBJ2-1	once	-	CASSPINPDGNEQFF	TGTGCCAGCAGCCCAATCAACCCTGATGGGAATGAGCAGTTCTTC
TRBV11-2	TRBJ1-2	-	-	CASSLASGAHYGYTF	TGTGCCAGCAGCTTAGCTTCAGGAGCACACTATGGCTACACCTTC
TRBV7-3	TRBJ1-1	-	-	CASSLRGDTEAFF	TGTGCCAGCAGCCTACGGGGAGACACTGAAGCTTTCTTT
TRBV28	TRBJ1-2	-	-	CASSLIRRDYGYTF	TGTGCCAGCAGTTTAATAAGGAGAGACTATGGCTACACCTTC
TRBV29-1	TRBJ2-5	-	-	CSVPSEVGETQYF	TGCAGCGTTCCGTCAGAGGTTGGGGAGACCCAGTACTTC
TRBV13	TRBJ2-5	-	TRBD2	CASSLLGSGTFQETQYF	TGTGCCAGCAGCTTATTGGGGAGCGGGACCTTTCAAGAGACCCAGTACTTC
TRBV7-9	TRBJ2-7	-	-	CASSRNVIGFLAEQYF	TGTGCCAGCAGCCGCAACGTAATTGGTTTTTTGGCGGAGCAGTACTTC
TRBV5-1	TRBJ1-6	-	TRBD1	CARNKRQGGSPLHF	TGCGCCAGAAACAAACGACAGGGAGGATCACCCCTCCACTTT
TRBV25-1	TRBJ2-3	once	-	CASSDLSTQYF	TGTGCCAGCAGTGATCTGAGTACGCAGTATTTT
TRBV4-1	TRBJ1-1	-	-	CASSQEEVGAAFF	TGCGCCAGCAGCCAAGAGGAGGTCGGAGCAGCTTTCTTT
TRBV7-2	TRBJ1-5	once	-	CASSLAMGPPQHF	TGTGCCAGCAGCTTAGCTATGGGTCCGCCCCAGCATTTT
TRBV27	TRBJ2-7	-	-	CASSLASAYEQYF	TGTGCCAGCAGTTTAGCTTCCGCCTACGAGCAGTACTTC
TRBV27	TRBJ2-1	-	-	CASSLSGEGYNEQFF	TGTGCCAGCAGTTTATCGGGAGAGGGCTACAATGAGCAGTTCTTC
TRBV27	TRBJ1-2	-	-	CASSLSWRTAEHYGYTF	TGTGCCAGCAGTTTATCGTGGCGGACGGCAGAGCACTATGGCTACACCTTC
TRBV7-9	TRBJ2-7	-	-	CASSPPRGMAYEQYF	TGTGCCAGCAGCCCCCCGAGGGGGATGGCCTACGAGCAGTACTTC
TRBV2	TRBJ2-7	-	-	CASSPNSGYEQYF	TGTGCCAGCAGTCCAAACTCCGGTTACGAGCAGTACTTC
TRBV25-1	TRBJ2-1	-	TRBD2	CASVAGFTYNEQFF	TGTGCCAGCGTAGCGGGATTCACCTACAATGAGCAGTTCTTC
TRBV7-8	TRBJ1-3	-	-	CASSLGGANTWSGNTIYF	TGTGCCAGCAGCTTAGGGGGAGCAAACACTTGGTCTGGAAACACCATATATTTT
TRBV11-2	TRBJ2-1	-	-	CASSLGSYNEQFF	TGTGCCAGCAGCTTAGGTTCCTACAATGAGCAGTTCTTC
TRBV10-3	TRBJ2-7	-	-	CACGVPPDEQYF	TGTGCCTGCGGAGTCCCTCCCGATGAGCAGTACTTC
TRBV5-4	TRBJ2-3	-	TRBD2	CASSPPSGAQYF	TGTGCCAGCAGCCCTCCTAGCGGGGCGCAGTATTTT
TRBV11-3	TRBJ2-1	-	TRBD2	CASSLDRMGEGLNNEQFF	TGTGCCAGCAGCTTAGATAGGATGGGGGAGGGCCTGAACAATGAGCAGTTCTTC
TRBV5-6	TRBJ1-3	-	TRBD1	CASSLAQGVGNTIYF	TGTGCCAGCAGCTTGGCTCAGGGGGTCGGAAACACCATATATTTT
TRBV27	TRBJ2-7	-	-	CASSLQGSEQYF	TGTGCCAGCAGTTTACAGGGAAGCGAGCAGTACTTC
TRBV9	TRBJ1-2	-	TRBD1	CASRGGTGVYGYTF	TGTGCCAGCAGAGGAGGGACAGGGGTATATGGCTACACCTTC
TRBV5-8	TRBJ1-1	-	-	CATTSGANTEAFF	TGTGCCACCACTTCCGGCGCGAACACTGAAGCTTTCTTT
TRBV4-1	TRBJ1-1	-	-	CASSQGLLGVSEAFF	TGCGCCAGCAGCCAAGGCTTATTGGGTGTGAGTGAAGCTTTCTTT
TRBV5-1	TRBJ2-5	-	-	CASSLESGSQETQYF	TGCGCCAGCAGCTTGGAGTCGGGCTCACAAGAGACCCAGTACTTC
TRBV28	TRBJ2-1	-	-	CASIGSYNEQFF	TGTGCCAGCATTGGCAGCTACAATGAGCAGTTCTTC
TRBV28	TRBJ2-7	-	TRBD1	CASSSTRRDRPSYEQYF	TGTGCCAGCAGTTCCACCCGACGGGACAGGCCTTCCTACGAGCAGTACTTC
TRBV2	TRBJ2-1	-	-	CASNFDLSSYNEQFF	TGTGCCAGCAATTTCGACTTGAGCTCCTACAATGAGCAGTTCTTC
TRBV11-2	TRBJ1-5	-	-	CASSFGAEPQPQHF	TGTGCCAGCAGCTTTGGAGCAGAGCCGCAGCCCCAGCATTTT
TRBV4-1	TRBJ2-1	-	TRBD2	CASSQHPPTSGRFDEQFF	TGCGCCAGCAGCCAGCACCCCCCGACTAGCGGGAGGTTTGATGAGCAGTTCTTC
TRBV5-1	TRBJ2-5	-	-	CASSSPGLTQETQYF	TGCGCCAGCAGCTCACCGGGACTGACTCAAGAGACCCAGTACTTC
TRBV27	TRBJ2-5	-	TRBD2	CASSPFQGLAGGQETQYF	TGTGCCAGCAGCCCATTTCAGGGACTAGCGGGAGGGCAAGAGACCCAGTACTTC
TRBV9	TRBJ1-3	-	TRBD1	CASSTQGVSGNTIYF	TGTGCCAGCAGCACGCAGGGGGTCTCTGGAAACACCATATATTTT
TRBV29-1	TRBJ1-1	-	-	CSVGRGRDMNTEAFF	TGCAGCGTTGGTCGAGGACGGGACATGAACACTGAAGCTTTCTTT
TRBV25-1	TRBJ2-7	-	TRBD1	CASRDRVDEQYF	TGTGCCAGTCGGGACAGGGTGGACGAGCAGTACTTC
TRBV7-2	TRBJ1-3	-	TRBD1	CASSLGDRENTIYF	TGTGCCAGCTCCTTGGGGGACAGGGAAAACACCATATATTTT
TRBV13	TRBJ2-7	-	TRBD1	CASSPRTGEWEQYF	TGTGCCAGCAGCCCCAGGACAGGGGAGTGGGAGCAGTACTTC
TRBV5-1	TRBJ2-5	-	TRBD2	CASSFSGSMQETQYF	TGCGCCAGCAGCTTTAGCGGGAGTATGCAAGAGACCCAGTACTTC
TRBV5-4	TRBJ2-3	-	TRBD2	CASSLLAGETTDTQYF	TGTGCCAGCAGCTTGCTAGCGGGAGAGACTACAGATACGCAGTATTTT
TRBV11-2	TRBJ2-7	-	TRBD2	CASSLDLGSGSNEQYF	TGTGCCAGCAGCTTAGATCTAGGTAGCGGGAGCAACGAGCAGTACTTC
TRBV28	TRBJ2-2	-	-	CASSLGGGGELFF	TGTGCCAGCAGTTTGGGGGGAGGCGGGGAGCTGTTTTTT
TRBV6-1	TRBJ1-2	-	-	CASSEDRSLYYGYTF	TGTGCCAGCAGTGAAGACAGGTCCCTTTACTATGGCTACACCTTC
TRBV6-5	TRBJ2-1	-	-	CASRLVGGGYNEQFF	TGTGCCAGCAGATTAGTGGGGGGAGGCTACAATGAGCAGTTCTTC
TRBV10-2	TRBJ2-7	-	-	CASSGSSGYEQYF	TGCGCCAGCAGTGGGAGTAGCGGCTACGAGCAGTACTTC